These 19 T cell receptor beta chains were all obtained from the same sample, sequenced in a study of regulatory T cells in long-lasting Graves disease. Time point specified: persistent/refractory GD, antithyroid drugs over 5 years with positive TRAb. PBMC RNA served as the TCR library source. Arm-PCR of CDR3 regions and iRepertoire HTBI primers were used to build TCR beta libraries. TCRdb re-derived calls from the multiplex PCR reads in MiXCR, one entry per CDR3 protein. Counted here are about 660,000 distinct CDR3 sequences, 25% to 35% occurring once; the ten biggest clones make up under 55%. This specimen consisted of peripheral blood mononuclear cells (PBMCs), obtained when the disease was refractory, from a patient treated with antithyroid drugs. These TCRs come from a female donor with Graves disease.

This clonotype showed up many times. The chain uses TRBV2 and TRBJ1-2; tentative D call: TRBD1 (5 bases). V lost 2 bases and J 1 base, leaving 14 bases between the germline ends. Germline assignment: CDR1 SNHLY and CDR2 FYNNEI. The CDR3 spans 16 residues. For the CDR3, the DNA is TGTGCCAGCAGTGAACGACAGAACCTTTTTAACTATGGCTACACCTTC. This encodes CASSERQNLFNYGYTF. Complete variable domain (other parts from reference TRBV2 and TRBJ1-2): EPEVTQTPSHQVTQMGQEVILRCVPISNHLYFYWYRQILGQKVEFLVSFYNNEISEKSEIFDDQFSVERPDGSNFTLKIRSTKLEDSAMYFCASSERQNLFNYGYTFGSGTRLTVV.

This chain's CDR3 is CSARELGIDGYTF. The CDR3, as DNA: TGCAGTGCTAGAGAACTGGGGATCGATGGCTACACCTTC. V and J are TRBV20-1 and TRBJ1-2; D ambiguous. The CDR3 sequence is 13 residues long. Trimming removed 0 bases at V and 6 bases at J, with 11 bases between. Germline CDR1 reads DFQATT; CDR2 reads SNEGSKA (reference sequence).

The chain has TRBV7-2 and TRBJ2-6, with 9 bases aligning to TRBD1. The J segment lost 1 base and the V segment lost 6 bases, leaving 7 bases of the junction unmatched. Germline V CDR1 and CDR2: SGHTA, FQGNSA. This CDR3 spans 17 amino acids. Written as DNA, the CDR3 is TGTGCCAGCAGGACCGGGACAGGGACGTCTGGGGCCAACGTCCTGACTTTC. Protein product: CASRTGTGTSGANVLTF.

This clonotype was detected only a few times. The chain uses TRBV20-1 and TRBJ1-6; D might be TRBD1 (6 bases). The CDR3 length is 12 residues. Trimming removed 2 bases from V and 10 bases from J, with 9 bases in between. Germline V gene sequence: CDR1 DFQATT, CDR2 SNEGSKA (reference sequence). The CDR3 sequence: CSARTGLSPLHF. The DNA of the CDR3 is TGCAGTGCTAGAACAGGGTTATCACCCCTCCACTTT.

This clonotype was observed a few times. The chain uses TRBV2 and TRBJ2-1; 9 bases align to TRBD1. This CDR3 region has 12 residues. Germline V gene sequence: CDR1 SNHLY, CDR2 FYNNEI. The V and J ends lost 5 bases and 10 bases, in that order; junction bases with no gene match: 3. In nucleotides, the CDR3 is TGTGCCAGCAGTCTCGGGACAGGGGAGCAGTTCTTC. Translating it yields CASSLGTGEQFF.

In DNA form, the CDR3 reads TGTGCCAGTAGTAATCGACAGGGAGTCGGGGAGCTGTTTTTT. Translation: CASSNRQGVGELFF. The rearrangement uses TRBV19 and TRBJ2-2, with TRBD1 matching over 7 bases. The CDR3 loop spans 14 amino acids. Per germline, CDR1 LNHDA and CDR2 SQIVND (reference sequence). Losses at the gene ends were 4 bases for V and 7 bases for J; bases not matched to a gene: 6.

The chain recombines TRBV4-1 with TRBJ2-7, with 12 bases identical to TRBD1. Trimming cost V 0 bases and J 6 bases; bases outside gene matches: 6. The CDR3 length is 16 residues. Per the germline V gene, CDR1 is MGHRA and CDR2 is YSYEKL. DNA of the CDR3: TGCGCCAGCAGCCAAGATCGGGGACAGGGGGCATCCGAGCAGTACTTC. As protein: CASSQDRGQGASEQYF.

The CDR3 DNA is TGTGCTAGTCTTATCGGGGGTGAAAAACTGTTTTTT. Translating it yields CASLIGGEKLFF. The rearrangement joins TRBV12-5 to TRBJ1-4, with a tentative D call TRBD1 (5 bases). V was shortened by 8 bases and J by 7 bases, with 11 bases between the two germline ends. The germline V gene encodes CDR1 LGHNT and CDR2 FRNRAP. The CDR3 runs 12 residues. Combining the CDR3 with reference TRBV12-5 and TRBJ1-4 gives the whole variable domain DARVTQTPRHKVTEMGQEVTMRCQPILGHNTVFWYRQTMMQGLELLAYFRNRAPLDDSGMPKDRFSAEMPDATLATLKIQPSEPRDSAVYFCASLIGGEKLFFGSGTQLSVL.

This clonotype was found many times. This chain joins TRBV6-1 and TRBJ1-4; D is ambiguous. The CDR3 contains 17 residues. V lost 7 bases and J lost 6, with 24 bases in between. Germline V gives CDR1 MNHNS, CDR2 SASEGT. The CDR3 DNA is TGTGCCAGCACCTTAAAGGGCAGCCTGACCCTTTATGAAAAACTGTTTTTT. Translating gives CASTLKGSLTLYEKLFF.

The chain combines TRBV6-1 with TRBJ1-1, with a tentative D call TRBD1 (5 bases). V lost 6 bases, J lost 7 bases, and 12 bases lay in between. Germline V lookup: CDR1 MNHNS, CDR2 SASEGT. This CDR3 has 12 amino acids. CDR3 nucleotides: TGTGCCAGCAGCGACGGGACCATTGAAGCTTTCTTT. Protein: CASSDGTIEAFF.

This clonotype was observed a few times. The V gene is TRBV6-2 or TRBV6-3, the J gene TRBJ1-2, with a tentative D call TRBD1 (6 bases). Germline V gene lookup returns CDR1 MNHEY and CDR2 SVGEGT. Trimming stripped 2 bases from V and 2 bases from J, with 9 bases between. The CDR3 sequence is 14 residues long. As DNA, the CDR3 is TGTGCCAGCAGTTACGCAGGGACAAACTATGGCTACACCTTC. Translating gives CASSYAGTNYGYTF.

V and J are TRBV29-1 and TRBJ1-4, with D maybe TRBD1 (5 bases). Germline V gene lookup returns CDR1 SQVTM and CDR2 ANQGSEA. The length of the CDR3 is 13 residues. V lost 7 bases and J lost 2, with 11 bases in between. The CDR3 nucleotides read TGCAGCGCCCGAACAGGCACTAATGAAAAACTGTTTTTT. Translation gives CSARTGTNEKLFF.

This clonotype appeared many times. DNA of the CDR3: TGTGCCAGCAGCCTCCAGGGGGCCGGCGGGGAGCTGTTTTTT. Its protein product is CASSLQGAGGELFF. The V gene is TRBV7-2, the J gene TRBJ2-2; TRBD1 agrees at 8 bases. The CDR3 length is 14 residues. The trim removed 5 bases at V and 7 bases at J, leaving 6 bases unmatched. Germline CDR1 and CDR2: SGHTA and FQGNSA.

Here the CDR3 DNA reads TGTGCCAGCAGCTTAACGTTTATGCTCCCCGGGAAGACCCAGTACTTC. Its protein is CASSLTFMLPGKTQYF. The chain combines TRBV11-2 with TRBJ2-5; tentative D call: TRBD2 (5 bases). This CDR3 contains 16 residues. The germline CDR1 and CDR2 sequences are SGHAT and FQNNGV. Trimming took 2 bases from V and 6 from J, leaving 19 bases between them.

This clonotype was recorded once. The V gene is TRBV27, the J gene TRBJ2-7; 8 bases fit TRBD1. V lost 4 bases to trimming and J lost 3 bases; unmatched junction nucleotides: 8. This CDR3 is 15 amino acids long. Looked up from germline, CDR1 is MNHEY and CDR2 is SMNVEV (reference sequence). CDR3 protein: CASSSGTGSFYEQYF. DNA of the CDR3: TGTGCCAGCAGTTCCGGGACAGGCTCATTCTACGAGCAGTACTTC.

This clonotype was recorded only once. The chain has TRBV4-1 and TRBJ2-7; maybe TRBD2 (5 bases). The CDR3 has 13 residues. In germline, CDR1 is MGHRA, CDR2 YSYEKL. Trimming pared 4 bases from V and 3 bases from J, leaving 10 bases between. For the CDR3, the DNA is TGCGCCAGCAGCCGCGGGTCTAACTACGAGCAGTACTTC. The encoded protein is CASSRGSNYEQYF.

This chain uses TRBV7-2 with TRBJ2-7; no firm D call. This CDR3 is built from 13 residues. Germline-derived CDR1 and CDR2 are SGHTA and FQGNSA. Trimming pared 7 bases from V and 3 bases from J, leaving 13 bases between. CDR3 nucleotides: TGTGCCAGCACCAACCAGGAGAACTACGAGCAGTACTTC. Encoded protein: CASTNQENYEQYF.

The CDR3 is CASSLGRVRTGELFF. The CDR3 region has the DNA TGTGCCAGCAGCTTGGGCAGGGTGCGCACCGGGGAGCTGTTTTTT. The chain is built from TRBV11-2 and TRBJ2-2; possible D gene TRBD1, 5 bases. CDR3 length: 15 amino acids. The germline gives CDR1 SGHAT, CDR2 FQNNGV. Between the trimmed V and J ends, which lost 3 bases and 4 bases, there was a span of 12 bases.

The chain couples TRBV27 to TRBJ1-4; 11 bases match TRBD1. CDR1 and CDR2 from the germline V gene are MNHEY and SMNVEV (reference sequence). The CDR3 has 15 residues. J lost 7 bases, V lost 3 bases, and 4 bases had no gene match. DNA of the CDR3: TGTGCCAGCAGTTTCTCCGGGACAGGGGGTGAAAAACTGTTTTTT. Amino acid sequence: CASSFSGTGGEKLFF.